This T cell receptor beta chain comes out of a study of T cells in Graves' hyperthyroidism and ophthalmopathy. Notes on the study in general: Within blood appeared most thyroid clonotypes that had expanded above 0.001.

Amplified TCR beta CDR3 regions came from RNA transcripts. First-round RT-PCR with HTBI primers amplified the TCR CDR3 region. TCRdb re-called the multiplex PCR reads through MiXCR, storing one row per CDR3 protein. Of roughly 300,000 distinct CDR3 sequences listed, under 30% are singletons. Trimming removed 5 bases at V and 6 bases at J, with 14 bases between. Looked up from germline, CDR1 is MNHEY and CDR2 is SMNVEV (reference sequence). CDR3 length: 13 amino acids. This clonotype was seen at least ten times. Its antigen is unidentified. The study enrolled patients aged 18 to 65 with newly diagnosed hyperthyroidism of under 2 months' duration.

Sequences were obtained from blood. This sequence was found in a man aged 40-55 years with Graves' hyperthyroidism that later progressed to Graves' ophthalmopathy. The J gene is TRBJ2-7, the V gene TRBV27, with D perhaps TRBD2 (5 bases). The CDR3 nucleotides read TGTGCCAGCAGTCTAAGGTGGGGAGCCGAGCAGTACTTC. Its translation: CASSLRWGAEQYF.